One TCR beta chain is described in this entry. The target antigen is unknown. These data originate in a study of T-cell memory formation after mild COVID-19. General study findings and limits: Contracting clones from day 15 to 85 had balanced CD4/CD8; later expanders favoured CD4+.

TCRdb re-derived calls from the 5' RACE reads in MiXCR, one entry per CDR3 protein. Here the sample spans fewer than 500,000 distinct CDR3 sequences, approximately 23% being singletons. V was pared by 6 bases and J by 4 bases, with 12 bases between. The CDR3 runs to 12 residues. Looked up from germline, CDR1 is DFQATT and CDR2 is SNEGSKA (reference sequence). The TCR comes from an adult woman who had mild COVID-19 (a few samples of this study predate the infection). Cell type and time point are not known. The specimen sequenced was PBMCs or a T cell subset sorted from them (not recorded which). The rearrangement joins TRBV20-1 to TRBJ2-5, with D uncertain. CDR3 region: CSAKTPGETQYF. CDR3 coding DNA: TGCAGTGCCAAGACGCCTGGAGAGACCCAGTACTTC.